The clone carrying this T cell receptor (beta chain) was recorded a few times. The target antigen is unknown. Other DNA sequences of this sample code for an identical CDR3. cDNA prepared by RNA extraction and subsequent reverse transcription served as the template for sequencing. Profiled with immunoSEQ multiplex PCR; TCRdb holds only in-frame clones, not every one. Of about 200,000 clones listed, roughly 60% are singletons. V dropped 3 bases and J dropped 3 bases, with 6 bases sitting between them. Germline V gene lookup returns CDR1 DFQATT and CDR2 SNEGSKA (reference sequence). The CDR3 sequence is 11 residues long. Noted treatment: oral pan-JAK inhibitor, 5-10 mg twice daily. These data are taken from a study of CD8+ T cells in alopecia areata. Looking at the study overall: Those patients who were treated received oral tofacitinib, which was given at 5 to 10 mg twice daily for moderate-to-severe alopecia areata.

Study-level points and caveats: Many expanded lesional clones stayed in scalp and blood while on tofacitinib. Association of baseline CD8+ expansion with response is uncertain owing to one nonresponder. Sequencing of scalp tissue also captures the resident alphabeta T cells of normal skin.

The material was CD4+ T cells sorted from blood, obtained at week 24, from a patient treated with tofacitinib. V and J are TRBV20-1 and TRBJ2-7; D not resolved. The sequence derives from a human donor with alopecia areata. The CDR3 sequence is CSARSDYEQYF. DNA of the CDR3: TGCAGTGCTAGGTCGGACTACGAGCAGTACTTC.